This entry concerns a single TCR beta chain. Antigen: not known. The entry originates in a study of T-cell reconstitution after alpha-beta-depleted transplantation in children. Study findings and constraints: At one year after transplant, newly produced T cells mostly accounted for T-cell counts and diversity. Reports say that about two months after transplant, the alpha-beta T cells came out of several hundred graft clones that had expanded.

Unique molecular identifiers featured in how the TCRbeta library was prepared. TCRdb itself ran the PCR reads through MiXCR, one entry per CDR3 protein. This table has about 440,000 distinct CDR3 sequences, approximately 42% appearing once. The material sequenced was PBMCs, taken before TCRalphabeta/CD19-depleted stem cell transplant. The clonotype was recovered from a girl aged 2 to 9 with aplastic anemia, due to receive a stem cell transplant.

The CDR3 DNA is TGTGCCAGCACCCGACTATCGTCGATTTTGACTGAAGCTTTCTTT. Encoded protein: CASTRLSSILTEAFF. J is TRBJ1-1 and V is TRBV7-2; D is unresolved. Trimming removed 7 bases at V and 5 bases at J, with 20 bases between. CDR3 length equals 15 residues. Germline V gives CDR1 SGHTA, CDR2 FQGNSA. Full variable domain (rest looked up from reference TRBV7-2 and TRBJ1-1): GAGVSQSPSNKVTEKGKDVELRCDPISGHTALYWYRQSLGQGLEFLIYFQGNSAPDKSGLPSDRFSAERTGGSVSTLTIQRTQQEDSAVYLCASTRLSSILTEAFFGQGTRLTVV.